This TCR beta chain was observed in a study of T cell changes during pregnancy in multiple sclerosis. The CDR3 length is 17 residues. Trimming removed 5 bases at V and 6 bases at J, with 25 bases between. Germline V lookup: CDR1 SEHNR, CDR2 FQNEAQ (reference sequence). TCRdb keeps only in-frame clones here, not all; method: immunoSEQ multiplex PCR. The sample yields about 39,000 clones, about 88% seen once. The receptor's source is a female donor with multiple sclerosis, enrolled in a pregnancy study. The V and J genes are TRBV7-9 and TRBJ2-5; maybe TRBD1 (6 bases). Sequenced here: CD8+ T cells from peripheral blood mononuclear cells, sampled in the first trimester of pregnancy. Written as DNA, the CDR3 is TGTGCCAGCAGCGGTTGGGTTGGGACACTCGCGAGGAAGACCCAGTACTTC. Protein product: CASSGWVGTLARKTQYF.